The source of this T cell receptor (beta chain) is a study of CD8+ T cells in alopecia areata. Across the study: The study gave treated patients oral tofacitinib at 5 to 10 mg twice daily. Patients remained on tofacitinib for 6 to 18 months and then went 6 months without it.

As the sequencing template, cDNA was produced by extracting RNA and reverse transcribing it. Here immunoSEQ multiplex PCR was the method, and the copy in TCRdb shows in-frame clones only, minus some. The sample has about 100,000 clones; about 61% are singletons. V lost 1 base and J lost 5; bases outside the gene matches: 4. The CDR3 sequence is 16 residues long. In germline, CDR1 is LGHNA, CDR2 YNFKEQ. Treatment reported: oral pan-JAK inhibitor, 5-10 mg twice daily. As part of sample collection, lesional scalp punch biopsies and peripheral blood were taken from alopecia areata patients. Sorted populations comprised CD4+ and CD8+ T cells obtained from PBMCs.

The V call is TRBV4-2, the J call TRBJ2-1, with 11 bases lining up with TRBD2. The sequenced sample was CD8+ T cells sorted from blood, obtained between weeks 55 and 65, from a patient treated with tofacitinib. This clonotype originated in a human donor with alopecia areata. CDR3 in amino acids: CASSQGGTSGNNEQFF. DNA for the CDR3: TGTGCCAGCAGCCAAGGGGGGACTAGCGGTAACAATGAGCAGTTCTTC.